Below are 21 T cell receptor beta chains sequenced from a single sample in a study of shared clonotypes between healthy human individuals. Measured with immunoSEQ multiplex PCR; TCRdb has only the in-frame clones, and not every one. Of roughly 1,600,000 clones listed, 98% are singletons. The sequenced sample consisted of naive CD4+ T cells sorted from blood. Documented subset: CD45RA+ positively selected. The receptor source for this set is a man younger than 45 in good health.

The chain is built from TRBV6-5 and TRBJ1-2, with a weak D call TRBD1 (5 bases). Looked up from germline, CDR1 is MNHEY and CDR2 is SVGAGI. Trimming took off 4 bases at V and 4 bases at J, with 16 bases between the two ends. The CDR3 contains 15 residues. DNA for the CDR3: TGTGCCAGCAGTTCAAACGGGACTCCGTTCTATGGCTACACCTTC. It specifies CASSSNGTPFYGYTF.

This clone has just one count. The CDR3 bases are TGCGCCAGCAGCTTGTACAGGGGAATGGGAACCTACGAGCAGTACTTC. Translation: CASSLYRGMGTYEQYF. This chain joins TRBV5-1 and TRBJ2-7; 7 positions agree with TRBD1. V lost 1 base to trimming and J lost 2 bases; unmatched junction nucleotides: 9. The CDR3 loop spans 16 amino acids. Germline CDR1 is SGHRS and CDR2 is YFSETQ.

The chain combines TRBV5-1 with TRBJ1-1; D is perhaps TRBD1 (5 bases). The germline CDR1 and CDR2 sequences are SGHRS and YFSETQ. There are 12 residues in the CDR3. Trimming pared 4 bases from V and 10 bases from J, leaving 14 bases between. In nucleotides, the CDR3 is TGCGCCAGCAGCCCAGGGTGGGGTAGAGCTTTCTTT. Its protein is CASSPGWGRAFF.

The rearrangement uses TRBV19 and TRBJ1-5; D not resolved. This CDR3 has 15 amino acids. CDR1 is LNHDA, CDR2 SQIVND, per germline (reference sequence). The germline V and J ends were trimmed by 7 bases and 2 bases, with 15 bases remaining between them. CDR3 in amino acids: CASTRLGSGNQPQHF. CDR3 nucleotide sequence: TGTGCCAGTACTCGCCTGGGGAGCGGCAATCAGCCCCAGCATTTT.

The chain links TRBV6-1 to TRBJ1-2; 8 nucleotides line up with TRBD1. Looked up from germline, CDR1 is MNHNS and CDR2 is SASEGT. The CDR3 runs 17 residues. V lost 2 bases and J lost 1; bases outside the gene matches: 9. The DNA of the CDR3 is TGTGCCAGCAGTGAAATACGAGACAGGGGTGGTAACTATGGCTACACCTTC. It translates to CASSEIRDRGGNYGYTF.

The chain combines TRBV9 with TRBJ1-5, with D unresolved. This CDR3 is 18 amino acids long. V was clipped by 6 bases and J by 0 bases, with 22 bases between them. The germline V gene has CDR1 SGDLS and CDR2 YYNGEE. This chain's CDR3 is CASKTFAPHRHSNQPQHF. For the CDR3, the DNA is TGTGCCAGCAAAACTTTCGCCCCCCACAGACATAGCAATCAGCCCCAGCATTTT. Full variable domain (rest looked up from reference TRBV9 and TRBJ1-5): DSGVTQTPKHLITATGQRVTLRCSPRSGDLSVYWYQQSLDQGLQFLIQYYNGEERAKGNILERFSAQQFPDLHSELNLSSLELGDSALYFCASKTFAPHRHSNQPQHFGDGTRLSIL.

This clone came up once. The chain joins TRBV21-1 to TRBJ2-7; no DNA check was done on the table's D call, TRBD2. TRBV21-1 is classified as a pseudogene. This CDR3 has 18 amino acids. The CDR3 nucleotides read TGTGCCAGCAGCAAAGATCTGGGAGGGCGGGCGCTCTCCTACGAGCAGTACTTC. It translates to CASSKDLGGRALSYEQYF.

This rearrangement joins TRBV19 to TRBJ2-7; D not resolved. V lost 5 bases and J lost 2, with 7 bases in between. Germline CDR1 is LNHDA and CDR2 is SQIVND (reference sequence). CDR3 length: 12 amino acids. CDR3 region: CASSDTAYEQYF. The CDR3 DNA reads TGTGCCAGTAGTGACACTGCCTACGAGCAGTACTTC.

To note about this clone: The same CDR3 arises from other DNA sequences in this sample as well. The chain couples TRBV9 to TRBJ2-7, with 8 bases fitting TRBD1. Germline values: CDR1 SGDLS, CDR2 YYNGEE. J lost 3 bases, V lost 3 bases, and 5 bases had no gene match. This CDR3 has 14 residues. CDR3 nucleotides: TGTGCCAGCAGCGCTGGACAGGGACGCTACGAGCAGTACTTC. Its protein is CASSAGQGRYEQYF.

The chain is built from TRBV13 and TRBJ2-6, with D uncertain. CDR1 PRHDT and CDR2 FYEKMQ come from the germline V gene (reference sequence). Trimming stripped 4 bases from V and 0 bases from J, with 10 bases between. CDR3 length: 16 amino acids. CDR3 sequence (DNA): TGTGCCAGCAGCTCGCGAAGGGACTCTGGGGCCAACGTCCTGACTTTC. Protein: CASSSRRDSGANVLTF.

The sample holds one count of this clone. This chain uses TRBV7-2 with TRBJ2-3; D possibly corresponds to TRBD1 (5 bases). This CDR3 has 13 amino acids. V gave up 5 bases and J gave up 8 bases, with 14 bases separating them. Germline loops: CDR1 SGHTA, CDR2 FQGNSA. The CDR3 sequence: CASSRGGVSTQYF. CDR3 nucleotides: TGTGCCAGCAGCAGGGGTGGTGTGAGTACGCAGTATTTT.

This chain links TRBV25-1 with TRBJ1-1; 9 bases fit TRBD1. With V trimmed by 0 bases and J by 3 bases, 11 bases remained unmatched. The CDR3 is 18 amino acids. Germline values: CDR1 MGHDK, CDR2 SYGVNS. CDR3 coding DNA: TGTGCCAGCAGTGAATATATCCCCTCTGACAGGGGGTACACTGAAGCTTTCTTT. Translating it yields CASSEYIPSDRGYTEAFF.

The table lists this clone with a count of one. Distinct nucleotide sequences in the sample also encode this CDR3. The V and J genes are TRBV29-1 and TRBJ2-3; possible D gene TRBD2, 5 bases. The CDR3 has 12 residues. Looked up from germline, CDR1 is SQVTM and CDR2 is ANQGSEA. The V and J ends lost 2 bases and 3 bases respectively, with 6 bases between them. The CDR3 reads CSVEPGTDTQYF. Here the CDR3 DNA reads TGCAGCGTTGAACCGGGAACAGATACGCAGTATTTT.

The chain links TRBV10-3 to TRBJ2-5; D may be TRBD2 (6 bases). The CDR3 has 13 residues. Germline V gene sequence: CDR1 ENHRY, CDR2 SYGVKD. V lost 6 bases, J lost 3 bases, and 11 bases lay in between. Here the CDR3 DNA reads TGTGCCATCAGAAGGGAGGCCGAAGAGACCCAGTACTTC. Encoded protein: CAIRREAEETQYF.

CDR3 in DNA: TGTGCCAGCAGCTTAGCGTTCGGCAGGTCGCTGGCTAATGAAAAACTGTTTTTT. This gives the protein CASSLAFGRSLANEKLFF. The chain is built from TRBV7-8 and TRBJ1-4; no reliable D call. There are 18 residues in the CDR3. From germline, CDR1 is SGHVS and CDR2 FQNEAQ. The V and J ends lost 0 bases and 3 bases respectively, with 17 bases between them.

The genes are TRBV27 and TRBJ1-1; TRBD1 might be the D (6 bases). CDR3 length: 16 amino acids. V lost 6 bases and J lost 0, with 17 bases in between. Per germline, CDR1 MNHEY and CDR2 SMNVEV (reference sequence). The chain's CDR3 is CASRARGGHVNTEAFF. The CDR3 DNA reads TGTGCCAGCAGAGCACGGGGGGGGCATGTGAACACTGAAGCTTTCTTT.

The CDR3 sequence: CASSSYRVGTYEQYF. For the CDR3, the DNA is TGTGCCAGCAGTTCCTACAGGGTAGGTACCTACGAGCAGTACTTC. The chain is built from TRBV27 and TRBJ2-7; D is perhaps TRBD1 (6 bases). Per the germline V gene, CDR1 is MNHEY and CDR2 is SMNVEV (reference sequence). This CDR3 is 15 amino acids long. V shed 4 bases and J shed 2 bases, with 15 bases lying between them.

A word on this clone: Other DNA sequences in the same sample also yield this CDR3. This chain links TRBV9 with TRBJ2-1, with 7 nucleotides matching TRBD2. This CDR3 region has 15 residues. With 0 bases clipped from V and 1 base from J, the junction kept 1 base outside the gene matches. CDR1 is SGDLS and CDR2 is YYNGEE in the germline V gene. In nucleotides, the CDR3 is TGTGCCAGCAGCGTAGTCGGGGGGTCCTACAATGAGCAGTTCTTC. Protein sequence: CASSVVGGSYNEQFF.

CDR3 in amino acids: CSSGGARIEQFF. CDR3 nucleotides: TGCAGCTCAGGCGGCGCCCGGATTGAGCAGTTCTTC. The genes are TRBV29-1 and TRBJ2-1; D not certain. CDR3 length: 12 residues. Between the trimmed V and J ends, which lost 8 bases and 9 bases, there was a span of 17 bases. Germline CDR1 and CDR2: SQVTM and ANQGSEA.

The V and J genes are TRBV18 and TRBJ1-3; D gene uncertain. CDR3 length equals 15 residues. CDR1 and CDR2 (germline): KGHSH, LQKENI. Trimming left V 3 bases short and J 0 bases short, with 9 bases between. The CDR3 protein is CASSPLQYSGNTIYF. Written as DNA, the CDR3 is TGTGCCAGCTCACCGCTACAGTACTCTGGAAACACCATATATTTT.

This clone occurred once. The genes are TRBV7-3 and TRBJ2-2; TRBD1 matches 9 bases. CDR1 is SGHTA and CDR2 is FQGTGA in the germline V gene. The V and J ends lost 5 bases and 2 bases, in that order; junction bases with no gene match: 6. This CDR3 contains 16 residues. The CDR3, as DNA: TGTGCCAGCAGCCAACAGGGGGCGGGCAACACCGGGGAGCTGTTTTTT. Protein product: CASSQQGAGNTGELFF.